The rows below give T cell receptor beta chains drawn from one sample of a study of CD4 T cells in relation to SARS-CoV-2 and coronaviruses. Generated by immunoSEQ multiplex PCR, the TCRdb table keeps only in-frame clones and is missing some. Of about 37,000 clones in the sample, approximately 85% were seen once. The sequencing sample was made of memory CD4+ T cells from PBMCs. The receptors derive from an adult with COVID-19. CDR3s include the opening cysteine and the closing phenylalanine or tryptophan. D genes are given only for firm matches. Clone size appears in some rows only: once, few, many, or a class for an expanded clone.

CDR3	DNA	size	D	V	J
CASSGARSGAQYF	TGTGCCAGCAGCGGGGCCCGATCGGGGGCCCAGTACTTC	NA	NA	TRBV3-1/TRBV3-2	TRBJ2-5
CASSVGVGDGTDTQYF	TGTGCCAGCAGCGTAGGTGTGGGAGACGGAACAGATACGCAGTATTTT	NA	NA	TRBV9	TRBJ2-3
CASSQFPQGNQPQHF	TGTGCCAGCAGCCAATTCCCCCAGGGAAATCAGCCCCAGCATTTT	once	NA	TRBV16	TRBJ1-5
CASSSQFMNTEAFF	TGCGCCAGCAGCTCCCAGTTCATGAACACTGAAGCTTTCTTT	NA	NA	TRBV5-1	TRBJ1-1
CASSSTDGGPQHF	TGTGCCAGCAGCTCCACGGATGGGGGGCCCCAGCATTTT	NA	NA	TRBV9	TRBJ1-5
CASSKGTFTDTQYF	TGTGCCAGCAGCAAGGGAACTTTCACAGATACGCAGTATTTT	NA	NA	TRBV7-9	TRBJ2-3
CASSQASLAGGETQYF	TGTGCCAGCAGCCAAGCGTCTCTAGCGGGAGGAGAGACCCAGTACTTC	NA	TRBD2	TRBV4-2	TRBJ2-5
CASSQGFPRRLTKNIQYF	TGTGCCAGCAGCCAAGGCTTCCCTCGGAGGTTAACCAAAAACATTCAGTACTTC	once	NA	TRBV3-1/TRBV3-2	TRBJ2-4
CASSRDSGTGTRNEQYF	TGCGCCAGCAGCCGAGACTCCGGGACAGGGACGAGGAACGAGCAGTACTTC	NA	TRBD1	TRBV4-3	TRBJ2-7
CASSSRPGGNEKLFF	TGTGCCAGCAGTTCCAGGCCAGGGGGCAATGAAAAACTGTTTTTT	NA	TRBD1	TRBV28	TRBJ1-4
CASSQASTYEQYF	TGTGCCAGCAGCCAAGCTAGTACATACGAGCAGTACTTC	NA	NA	TRBV3-1/TRBV3-2	TRBJ2-7
CASMEASGSYNEQFF	TGTGCCAGTATGGAAGCTAGCGGGAGTTACAATGAGCAGTTCTTC	NA	TRBD2	TRBV19	TRBJ2-1
CASSQDLVGGVSQYF	TGCGCCAGCAGCCAAGATTTAGTGGGGGGTGTGTCCCAGTACTTC	NA	NA	TRBV4-1	TRBJ2-5
CAWISYRGRGYTF	TGTGCCTGGATATCTTACAGGGGGCGCGGCTACACCTTC	NA	TRBD1	TRBV30	TRBJ1-2
CASSPQGEQYF	TGTGCCAGCTCACCGCAGGGCGAGCAGTACTTC	NA	NA	TRBV18	TRBJ2-7
CASSRGQGQETQYF	TGCGCCAGCAGCAGGGGACAGGGCCAAGAGACCCAGTACTTC	NA	TRBD1	TRBV4-3	TRBJ2-5
CASSYSDTYEQYF	TGTGCCAGCAGTTACTCGGACACCTACGAGCAGTACTTC	NA	NA	TRBV6-2/TRBV6-3	TRBJ2-7
CASSLGATGTSGSTYEQYF	TGTGCCAGCAGCTTAGGGGCAACCGGGACTAGCGGGAGTACCTACGAGCAGTACTTC	NA	TRBD2	TRBV7-6	TRBJ2-7
CASSETSTGELFF	TGTGCCAGCAGTGAGACTAGCACCGGGGAGCTGTTTTTT	NA	NA	TRBV6-4	TRBJ2-2
CAWGDLGQANTGELFF	TGTGCCTGGGGAGATTTGGGACAGGCGAACACCGGGGAGCTGTTTTTT	NA	TRBD1	TRBV30	TRBJ2-2
CASSYMETQYF	TGTGCCAGCAGTTATATGGAGACCCAGTACTTC	once	NA	TRBV6-2/TRBV6-3	TRBJ2-5
CASSRQGTRSGANVLTF	TGTGCCAGCAGTAGGCAGGGGACCCGCTCTGGGGCCAACGTCCTGACTTTC	once	NA	TRBV7-2	TRBJ2-6
CASSVDRWSYEQYF	TGTGCCAGCAGCGTAGACAGGTGGTCCTACGAGCAGTACTTC	NA	NA	TRBV7-8	TRBJ2-7
CASSSNGGASYEQYF	TGTGCCAGCAGCTCGAACGGGGGGGCCTCCTACGAGCAGTACTTC	NA	TRBD2	TRBV6-5	TRBJ2-7
CASSPPGPVGETQYF	TGTGCCAGCTCACCACCGGGCCCCGTCGGGGAGACCCAGTACTTC	NA	NA	TRBV18	TRBJ2-5
CASSTRGGLLASNEQFF	TGTGCCAGCAGCACCCGTGGCGGGCTGTTAGCGAGCAATGAGCAGTTCTTC	NA	NA	TRBV11-2	TRBJ2-1
CASSELGGGQNIQYF	TGTGCCAGCAGTGAACTAGGGGGGGGCCAAAACATTCAGTACTTC	NA	NA	TRBV6-1	TRBJ2-4
CASSQDEEGWLDEKLFF	TGCGCCAGCAGCCAAGATGAGGAGGGGTGGTTGGATGAAAAACTGTTTTTT	NA	NA	TRBV4-1	TRBJ1-4
CASSPKTGGPYGYTF	TGTGCCAGCAGCCCAAAGACAGGGGGACCCTATGGCTACACCTTC	NA	TRBD1	TRBV7-2	TRBJ1-2
CASSKDTTDEQFF	TGTGCCAGCAGCAAAGATACTACGGATGAGCAGTTCTTC	NA	NA	TRBV6-5	TRBJ2-1
CAEQGTSGRLLQETQYF	TGTGCCGAACAGGGGACTAGCGGGAGACTATTACAAGAGACCCAGTACTTC	NA	TRBD2	TRBV12-5	TRBJ2-5
CASSWDTGELFF	TGTGCCAGCAGTTGGGACACCGGGGAGCTGTTTTTT	few	NA	TRBV2	TRBJ2-2
CAIKTPGHPSSYNEQFF	TGTGCCATCAAAACCCCGGGACACCCGAGCTCCTACAATGAGCAGTTCTTC	NA	NA	TRBV10-3	TRBJ2-1
CASTQMGAGANVLTF	TGTGCCAGCACCCAGATGGGGGCTGGGGCCAACGTCCTGACTTTC	NA	NA	TRBV28	TRBJ2-6
CASSLTGGGTEAFF	TGTGCCAGCAGCTTAACAGGGGGGGGCACTGAAGCTTTCTTT	NA	NA	TRBV7-3	TRBJ1-1
CASSLTNPGLAGWGFF	TGTGCCAGCAGCTTAACTAACCCGGGACTAGCGGGATGGGGGTTCTTC	NA	TRBD2	TRBV7-3	TRBJ2-1
CASSPRDNEQFF	TGTGCCAGCTCACCACGGGACAATGAGCAGTTCTTC	NA	NA	TRBV18	TRBJ2-1
CASSHAMSYEQYF	TGTGCCAGCAGCCATGCGATGTCCTACGAGCAGTACTTC	NA	NA	TRBV3-1/TRBV3-2	TRBJ2-7
CASSQEAGRAYEQYF	TGTGCCAGCAGCCAAGAAGCCGGGAGGGCCTACGAGCAGTACTTC	NA	TRBD2	TRBV3-1/TRBV3-2	TRBJ2-7
CASSVTGEPYNEQFF	TGTGCCAGTAGTGTAACAGGGGAACCCTACAATGAGCAGTTCTTC	NA	TRBD1	TRBV19	TRBJ2-1
CASRGSDTQYF	TGTGCCAGCAGGGGGTCAGATACGCAGTATTTT	NA	NA	TRBV11-3	TRBJ2-3
CASSYDRPGANVLTF	TGTGCCAGCAGTTACGACAGGCCTGGGGCCAACGTCCTGACTTTC	NA	NA	TRBV6-5	TRBJ2-6
CASSPGTGHTDTQYF	TGTGCCAGCAGCCCCGGGACAGGGCACACAGATACGCAGTATTTT	few	TRBD1	TRBV6-2/TRBV6-3	TRBJ2-3